This entry describes one T cell receptor (beta chain). Its antigen remains unknown. These data originate in a study of T-cell reconstitution after alpha-beta-depleted transplantation in children. Study-level results: Expanded clones from the graft, numbering several hundred, reportedly supplied alpha-beta T cells about two months after transplant.

This CDR3 has 13 amino acids. CDR1 and CDR2 (germline): SGHTA, FQGNSA. V lost 1 base, J lost 5 bases, and 9 bases lay in between. The TCRbeta library incorporated unique molecular identifiers. TCRdb called the PCR reads again in MiXCR, with one record for every CDR3 protein. The table includes about a million distinct CDR3 sequences, about 29% detected once. Sequencing was performed on PBMCs, mostly from graft donor cells, taken 360 days after TCRalphabeta/CD19-depleted stem cell transplant. The TCR comes from a boy under two years old who had a stem cell transplant for SCID, so the T cells may come from the graft donor. The chain couples TRBV7-2 to TRBJ2-7; unclear D gene. The CDR3 region has the DNA TGTGCCAGCAGCTTAGTGGTGTCGGACGAGCAGTACTTC. It specifies CASSLVVSDEQYF. Full variable domain (remainder filled in from reference TRBV7-2 and TRBJ2-7): GAGVSQSPSNKVTEKGKDVELRCDPISGHTALYWYRQSLGQGLEFLIYFQGNSAPDKSGLPSDRFSAERTGGSVSTLTIQRTQQEDSAVYLCASSLVVSDEQYFGPGTRLTVT.